Shown below are 28 T cell receptor beta chains from a single sample sequenced in a study of PD-1 blockade in mismatch repair-deficient tumors. Assay: immunoSEQ multiplex PCR; the TCRdb copy retains only in-frame clones and omits some. The sample consists of 40,000 or so clones, approximately 80% of them appearing once. The input for sequencing was PBMCs, taken roughly nine months after starting pembrolizumab. These receptors all stem from an adult with mismatch repair-deficient cancer.

The V and J genes are TRBV7-9 and TRBJ1-4; unclear D gene. Germline V gene sequence: CDR1 SEHNR, CDR2 FQNEAQ (reference sequence). Trimming removed 4 bases from V and 8 bases from J, with 14 bases in between. The CDR3 has 14 residues. The CDR3 sequence: CASSSLGGPEKLFF. CDR3 DNA sequence: TGTGCCAGCAGCTCCCTTGGAGGGCCAGAAAAACTGTTTTTT.

J is TRBJ2-7 and V is TRBV10-1, with 11 bases identical to TRBD1. This CDR3 has 14 amino acids. V trimming: 4 bases; J trimming: 3 bases; junction bases outside the gene matches: 2. The germline gives CDR1 WNHNN, CDR2 SYGVQD (reference sequence). The CDR3 sequence: CASSVGTGGYEQYF. The CDR3 DNA reads TGCGCCAGCAGTGTCGGGACAGGGGGCTACGAGCAGTACTTC.

This clone was counted a few times. The chain is built from TRBV20-1 and TRBJ1-1; D perhaps matches TRBD1 (5 bases). Germline values: CDR1 DFQATT, CDR2 SNEGSKA (reference sequence). V was cut by 5 bases and J by 6 bases, with 10 bases left in between. This CDR3 is 11 amino acids long. CDR3 in amino acids: CSALGVAEAFF. CDR3 in DNA: TGCAGTGCTTTAGGGGTAGCTGAAGCTTTCTTT.

This clone appeared a few times. The chain recombines TRBV7-2 with TRBJ1-5; D is undetermined. CDR3 length equals 14 residues. Germline V CDR1 and CDR2: SGHTA, FQGNSA. Trimming removed 1 base from V and 2 bases from J, with 6 bases in between. The CDR3 protein is CASSLVQGNQPQHF. The CDR3 DNA is TGTGCCAGCAGCTTAGTACAAGGCAATCAGCCCCAGCATTTT.

The chain joins TRBV9 to TRBJ2-7; D not resolved. V gave up 0 bases and J gave up 2 bases, with 9 bases separating them. The V gene's germline CDR1 is SGDLS and CDR2 YYNGEE. This CDR3 has 14 residues. The CDR3 is CASSVDPLPYEQYF. The CDR3 DNA follows: TGTGCCAGCAGCGTAGATCCACTACCCTACGAGCAGTACTTC.

This clone appeared a few times. The J gene is TRBJ2-7, the V gene TRBV6-6, with 9 bases aligning to TRBD1. Germline assignment: CDR1 MNHNY and CDR2 SVGAGI (reference sequence). Trimming at V came to 6 bases and at J to 4 bases, leaving 7 bases not matched to a gene. The CDR3 contains 14 residues. The CDR3 here is CASSRGTGSYEQYF. The CDR3 nucleotides read TGTGCCAGCAGCCGCGGGACAGGGTCGTACGAGCAGTACTTC.

The chain couples TRBV19 to TRBJ1-3; maybe TRBD1 (6 bases). Trimming shortened V by 0 bases and J by 1 base, and 7 bases separated the two germline ends. This CDR3 comprises 15 residues. Looked up from germline, CDR1 is LNHDA and CDR2 is SQIVND (reference sequence). The CDR3 sequence is CASSIDGTSGNTIYF. The CDR3 DNA is TGTGCCAGTAGTATAGACGGGACATCTGGAAACACCATATATTTT.

V gene TRBV6-4 combines with J gene TRBJ2-1; D is perhaps TRBD2 (6 bases). The CDR3 spans 14 residues. Germline V gene data show CDR1 as MRHNA and CDR2 as SNTAGT. Deletions cut 6 bases from V and 0 bases from J, with 9 bases between. The CDR3 DNA is TGTGCCAGCAGCCTGACTAGCTCCTACAATGAGCAGTTCTTC. This sequence encodes CASSLTSSYNEQFF.

The gene calls are TRBV7-8 and TRBJ2-1, with D possibly matching TRBD2 (5 bases). Per germline, CDR1 SGHVS and CDR2 FQNEAQ. The CDR3 runs to 14 residues. Trimming left V 0 bases short and J 5 bases short, with 8 bases between. CDR3 nucleotide sequence: TGTGCCAGCAGCTTAGCGGGAGCGCACAATGAGCAGTTCTTC. Translated: CASSLAGAHNEQFF. Complete variable domain (other parts from reference TRBV7-8 and TRBJ2-1): GAGVSQSPRYKVAKRGQDVALRCDPISGHVSLFWYQQALGQGPEFLTYFQNEAQLDKSGLPSDRFFAERPEGSVSTLKIQRTQQEDSAVYLCASSLAGAHNEQFFGPGTRLTVL.

The chain carries TRBV29-1 and TRBJ2-1, with a possible D match to TRBD1 (6 bases). V lost 5 bases to trimming and J lost 2 bases, with 13 bases between them. The CDR3 contains 14 residues. Germline loops: CDR1 SQVTM, CDR2 ANQGSEA. This CDR3 reads CSVNNRDTYNEQFF. The CDR3 DNA follows: TGCAGCGTTAACAACCGGGACACCTACAATGAGCAGTTCTTC.

V usage is TRBV28 and J usage is TRBJ2-1, with 10 positions matching TRBD1. This CDR3 has 16 residues. J gave up 4 bases and V 0 bases, and 3 bases lay outside the gene matches. Germline V gene data show CDR1 as MDHEN and CDR2 as SYDVKM. The CDR3 DNA reads as TGTGCCAGCAGTTTATGGGGGACAGGGGCTTACAATGAGCAGTTCTTC. Residues: CASSLWGTGAYNEQFF.

V gene TRBV7-2 combines with J gene TRBJ2-7; 7 bases line up with TRBD1. Germline loops: CDR1 SGHTA, CDR2 FQGNSA. The CDR3 runs to 14 residues. After removal of 5 bases from V and 7 bases from J, the junction contained 11 bases not matched to a gene. The CDR3, as DNA: TGTGCCAGCAGCCAAAACCTCGACAGGGAGGAGCAGTACTTC. This gives the protein CASSQNLDREEQYF. Full variable domain (rest looked up from reference TRBV7-2 and TRBJ2-7): GAGVSQSPSNKVTEKGKDVELRCDPISGHTALYWYRQSLGQGLEFLIYFQGNSAPDKSGLPSDRFSAERTGGSVSTLTIQRTQQEDSAVYLCASSQNLDREEQYFGPGTRLTVT.

This chain joins TRBV7-9 and TRBJ2-3; 7 bases are shared with TRBD1. This CDR3 is 14 amino acids long. Germline CDR1 reads SEHNR; CDR2 reads FQNEAQ (reference sequence). The V segment lost 7 bases and the J segment 6 bases; nucleotides outside the gene matches: 10. The CDR3 spells CASNRGGPSDTQYF. CDR3 nucleotide sequence: TGTGCCAGCAACCGAGGGGGCCCTTCCGATACGCAGTATTTT.

J is TRBJ2-7 and V is TRBV28, with D tentatively TRBD1 (6 bases). Germline values: CDR1 MDHEN, CDR2 SYDVKM. Between the trimmed V and J ends, which lost 5 bases and 6 bases, there was a span of 8 bases. The CDR3 loop spans 11 amino acids. CDR3 in DNA: TGTGCCAGCAGTCTCAGGGGCGAGCAGTACTTC. This encodes CASSLRGEQYF.

V usage is TRBV2 and J usage is TRBJ2-3; 8 nucleotides match TRBD2. The V gene's germline CDR1 is SNHLY and CDR2 FYNNEI. This CDR3 comprises 16 residues. With V trimmed by 6 bases and J by 0 bases, 8 bases remained unmatched. This CDR3 reads CASSSPGGTSTDTQYF. CDR3 DNA sequence: TGTGCCAGCAGCTCCCCGGGGGGGACTAGCACAGATACGCAGTATTTT.

This clone appeared a single time. The chain combines TRBV30 with TRBJ1-2, with 8 bases lining up with TRBD1. The CDR3 is 13 residues long. Trimming removed 3 bases from V and 8 bases from J; junction bases left unmatched: 8. The germline CDR1 and CDR2 sequences are GTSNPN and SVGIG (reference sequence). DNA of the CDR3: TGTGCCTGGAGCGGACAGGGCCTGAGAGGCTACACCTTC. Translated: CAWSGQGLRGYTF.

V and J are TRBV28 and TRBJ1-2; D may be TRBD1 (6 bases). V gave up 0 bases and J gave up 3 bases, with 8 bases separating them. Germline CDR1 is MDHEN and CDR2 is SYDVKM. The length of the CDR3 is 14 residues. The CDR3 loop reads CASSLWAGDYGYTF. CDR3 sequence (DNA): TGTGCCAGCAGTTTATGGGCAGGGGACTATGGCTACACCTTC.

The CDR3 is CASSVGGIHGYTF. The CDR3 bases are TGTGCCAGCAGCGTGGGAGGGATCCATGGCTACACCTTC. The gene calls are TRBV9 and TRBJ1-2; no clear D gene. V was cut by 2 bases and J by 6 bases, with 11 bases left in between. Germline CDR1 SGDLS, CDR2 YYNGEE. The CDR3 consists of 13 residues.

The CDR3 DNA is TGCAGCGGTAGCGGGTACCTTCTCGTTGACAATGAGCAGTTCTTC. It is translated as CSGSGYLLVDNEQFF. The chain combines TRBV29-1 with TRBJ2-1; 7 nucleotides line up with TRBD2. The V gene end was trimmed by 7 bases and the J gene end by 5 bases; junction bases not matched to a gene: 14. Germline CDR1 is SQVTM and CDR2 is ANQGSEA. The CDR3 runs 15 residues.

This clone came up once. The CDR3 sequence: CASTRQGFNYGYTF. The CDR3 bases are TGTGCCAGCACCCGACAGGGATTCAACTATGGCTACACCTTC. This chain joins TRBV5-6 and TRBJ1-2; TRBD1 matches 7 bases. CDR1 SGHDT and CDR2 YYEEEE come from the germline V gene. The CDR3 is 14 residues long. The V segment lost 6 bases and the J segment 2 bases; nucleotides outside the gene matches: 7. The complete variable domain, with remaining parts taken from reference TRBV5-6 and TRBJ1-2, reads DAGVTQSPTHLIKTRGQQVTLRCSPKSGHDTVSWYQQALGQGPQFIFQYYEEEERQRGNFPDRFSGHQFPNYSSELNVNALLLGDSALYLCASTRQGFNYGYTFGSGTRLTVV.

The chain joins TRBV19 to TRBJ1-1; D might be TRBD1 (5 bases). The V gene lost 6 bases and the J gene lost 0 bases, with 14 bases spanning the gap. This CDR3 is 15 amino acids long. CDR1 is LNHDA, CDR2 SQIVND, per germline (reference sequence). CDR3 sequence: CASRGEGLMNTEAFF. CDR3 bases: TGTGCCAGTAGAGGGGAGGGTTTGATGAACACTGAAGCTTTCTTT.

The V call is TRBV7-9, the J call TRBJ2-1, with TRBD1 matching over 7 bases. The ends lost 3 bases at V and 5 bases at J; junction bases unmatched: 13. This CDR3 contains 17 residues. Germline loops: CDR1 SEHNR, CDR2 FQNEAQ (reference sequence). The CDR3 reads CASSLGRGQQGNNEQFF. The CDR3, as DNA: TGTGCCAGCAGCTTGGGAAGGGGGCAGCAAGGTAACAATGAGCAGTTCTTC.

The chain joins TRBV30 to TRBJ1-4; no firm D call. This CDR3 region has 14 residues. From germline, CDR1 is GTSNPN and CDR2 SVGIG (reference sequence). With 3 bases removed from V and 8 bases from J, the gap between germline ends came to 16 bases. The DNA of the CDR3 is TGTGCCTGGAGAGCAAAGGACGGGAGGGAAAAACTGTTTTTT. Protein: CAWRAKDGREKLFF.

The V gene is TRBV5-4, the J gene TRBJ2-2; 9 bases fit TRBD1. This CDR3 comprises 19 residues. V was pared by 0 bases and J by 3 bases, with 12 bases of the junction left unmatched. The germline gives CDR1 SGHNT, CDR2 YYREEE (reference sequence). In DNA form, the CDR3 reads TGTGCCAGCAGCTTGGTGGGACAGGGATTGTTCCGTTACACCGGGGAGCTGTTTTTT. The encoded protein is CASSLVGQGLFRYTGELFF. The full variable domain, with the rest looked up from reference TRBV5-4 and TRBJ2-2, is ETGVTQSPTHLIKTRGQQVTLRCSSQSGHNTVSWYQQALGQGPQFIFQYYREEENGRGNFPPRFSGLQFPNYSSELNVNALELDDSALYLCASSLVGQGLFRYTGELFFGEGSRLTVL.

The sample holds a few counts of this clone. The V and J genes are TRBV19 and TRBJ2-7; perhaps TRBD2 as D (6 bases). CDR3 length: 14 residues. From germline, CDR1 is LNHDA and CDR2 SQIVND (reference sequence). The V and J ends lost 0 bases and 3 bases respectively, with 9 bases between them. The CDR3 spells CASSIDPGLYEQYF. CDR3 DNA: TGTGCCAGTAGTATAGATCCGGGACTCTACGAGCAGTACTTC.

V gene TRBV5-4 combines with J gene TRBJ2-5; the D gene is possibly TRBD2 (6 bases). V was trimmed by 0 bases and J by 5 bases, leaving 17 bases between them. The CDR3 extends over 16 amino acids. Per germline, CDR1 SGHNT and CDR2 YYREEE (reference sequence). The CDR3 bases are TGTGCCAGCAGCTTGGCCGGAGGGGTTTGGGTCGAGACCCAGTACTTC. Amino acids: CASSLAGGVWVETQYF. The variable domain in full, with the rest retrieved from reference TRBV5-4 and TRBJ2-5, is ETGVTQSPTHLIKTRGQQVTLRCSSQSGHNTVSWYQQALGQGPQFIFQYYREEENGRGNFPPRFSGLQFPNYSSELNVNALELDDSALYLCASSLAGGVWVETQYFGPGTRLLVL.

The DNA for the CDR3 is TGTGCCAGCAGCTTAAGACTAGCGGGACAAGGTGTTTACAATGAGCAGTTCTTC. Translation gives CASSLRLAGQGVYNEQFF. This chain connects TRBV7-3 to TRBJ2-1; 11 bases fit TRBD2. CDR3 length: 18 residues. V lost 1 base and J lost 4; bases outside the gene matches: 9. Germline V CDR1 and CDR2: SGHTA, FQGTGA.

V usage is TRBV19 and J usage is TRBJ2-2; D not certain. V lost 8 bases, J lost 5 bases, and 18 bases lay in between. Germline-derived CDR1 and CDR2 are LNHDA and SQIVND (reference sequence). The CDR3 is made up of 15 amino acids. Written as DNA, the CDR3 is TGTGCCAGTCACGGAGTACAAAGGAGAACCGGGGAGCTGTTTTTT. This sequence encodes CASHGVQRRTGELFF.